This T cell receptor (beta chain) was captured in a study of T cell repertoires in cytomegalovirus infection. Study in general: It was recently identified HLA-C-restricted and well-studied HLA-B-restricted CMV epitopes that the study used. Signatures in public TCR beta sequences pointed to both CMV infection and matching HLA type. Study findings and constraints: Predominance within the ex vivo response was attributable to HLA-C-restricted CMV-specific TCR beta clonotypes.

TCRdb passed the reads through MiXCR, listing each CDR3 protein once. The profile shows some 800,000 distinct CDR3 sequences, 25% to 35% of them singletons. The CDR3 contains 13 residues. Trimming shortened V by 8 bases and J by 9 bases, and 14 bases separated the two germline ends. The germline V gene encodes CDR1 MNHEY and CDR2 SVGEGT. This clonotype was observed many times. Its antigen remains unidentified. Sequenced material: cultured CD8+ T cells from PBMCs, taken from culture after CMV antigen stimulation. This chain uses TRBV6-2 or TRBV6-3 with TRBJ1-6; D unclear. The sequence derives from a human donor in good health (CMV status not recorded). Some clones in this sample may be carry-over from other donors' samples. DNA for the CDR3: TGTGCCAGCGGCCCCGGATTCGGTTCACCCCTCCACTTT. Protein product: CASGPGFGSPLHF.